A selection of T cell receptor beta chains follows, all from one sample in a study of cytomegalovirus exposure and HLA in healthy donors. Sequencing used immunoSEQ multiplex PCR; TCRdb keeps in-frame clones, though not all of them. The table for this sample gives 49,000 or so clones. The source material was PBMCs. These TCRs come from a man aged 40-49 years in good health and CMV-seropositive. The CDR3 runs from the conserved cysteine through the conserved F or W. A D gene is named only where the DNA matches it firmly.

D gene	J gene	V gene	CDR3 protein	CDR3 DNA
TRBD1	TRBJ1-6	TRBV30	CACSWTGSNSPLHF	TGTGCCTGCTCCTGGACAGGGTCTAATTCACCCCTCCACTTT
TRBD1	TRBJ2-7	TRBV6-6	CASSFDRASYEQYF	TGTGCCAGCAGTTTCGACAGGGCCTCCTACGAGCAGTACTTC
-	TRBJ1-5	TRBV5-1	CASSLGGGNQPQHF	TGCGCCAGCAGCTTGGGGGGAGGCAATCAGCCCCAGCATTTT
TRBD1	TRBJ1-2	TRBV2	CASSDLGTGSKSYGYTF	TGTGCCAGCAGTGACTTAGGGACAGGGTCTAAAAGCTATGGCTACACCTTC
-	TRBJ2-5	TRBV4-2	CASSHEGGETQYF	TGTGCCAGCAGCCATGAGGGTGGAGAGACCCAGTACTTC
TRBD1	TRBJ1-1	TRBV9	CASSVGRATGANTEAFF	TGTGCCAGCAGCGTAGGTCGTGCGACAGGGGCGAACACTGAAGCTTTCTTT
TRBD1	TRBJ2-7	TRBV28	CASSFPGQGTYEQYF	TGTGCCAGCAGTTTCCCCGGACAGGGGACCTACGAGCAGTACTTC
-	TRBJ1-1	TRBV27	CASSLDGMNTEAFF	TGTGCCAGCAGTCTGGACGGGATGAACACTGAAGCTTTCTTT
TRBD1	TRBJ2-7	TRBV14	CASSQPDRGLREQYF	TGTGCCAGCAGCCAACCCGACAGGGGGCTACGGGAGCAGTACTTC
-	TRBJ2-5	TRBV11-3	CASSLRQQNQKTQYF	TGTGCCAGCAGCTTAAGACAGCAAAACCAAAAGACCCAGTACTTC
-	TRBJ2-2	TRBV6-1	CASRALWNTGELFF	TGTGCCAGCAGGGCCCTGTGGAACACCGGGGAGCTGTTTTTT
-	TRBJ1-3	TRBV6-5	CASSRENTIYF	TGTGCCAGCAGTCGGGAAAACACCATATATTTT
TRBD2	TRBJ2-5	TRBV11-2	CASSLGTSGQETQYF	TGTGCCAGCAGCTTAGGGACTAGCGGTCAAGAGACCCAGTACTTC
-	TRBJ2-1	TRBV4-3	CASSHSGEQFF	TGCGCCAGCAGCCACAGCGGAGAGCAGTTCTTC
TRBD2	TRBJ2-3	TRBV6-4	CASSDSSGGADTQYF	TGTGCCAGCAGTGACTCGAGCGGGGGGGCAGATACGCAGTATTTT
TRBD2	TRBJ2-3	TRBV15	CATSRTGLATDTQYF	TGTGCCACCAGCAGAACGGGACTAGCTACAGATACGCAGTATTTT
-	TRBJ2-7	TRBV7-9	CASSSATYEQYF	TGTGCCAGCAGCTCCGCTACCTACGAGCAGTACTTC
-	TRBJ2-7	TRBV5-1	CASSPGGAAREQYF	TGCGCCAGCAGCCCTGGTGGAGCCGCCCGCGAGCAGTACTTC
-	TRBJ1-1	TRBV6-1	CASRQGSSPEPFF	TGTGCCAGCAGACAAGGGTCTAGCCCTGAACCTTTCTTT
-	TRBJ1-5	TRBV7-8	CASLDGTLYSNQPQHF	TGTGCCAGTCTAGACGGGACACTTTATAGCAATCAGCCCCAGCATTTT
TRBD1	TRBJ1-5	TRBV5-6	CASSLQGNQPQHF	TGTGCCAGCAGCTTACAGGGGAATCAGCCCCAGCATTTT
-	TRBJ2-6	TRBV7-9	CASSLPGSGANVLTF	TGTGCCAGCAGCTTACCGGGCTCTGGGGCCAACGTCCTGACTTTC
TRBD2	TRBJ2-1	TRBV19	CASSVLAGAPAPYNEQFF	TGTGCCAGTAGTGTGCTAGCGGGAGCCCCTGCCCCCTACAATGAGCAGTTCTTC
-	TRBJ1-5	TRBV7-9	CASSLASHNQPQHF	TGTGCCAGCAGCTTAGCTTCCCACAATCAGCCCCAGCATTTT
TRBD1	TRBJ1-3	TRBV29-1	CSVVQGSSGNTIYF	TGCAGCGTTGTACAGGGGAGCTCTGGAAACACCATATATTTT
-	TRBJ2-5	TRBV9	CASSVSGYQETQYF	TGTGCCAGCAGCGTCTCAGGGTACCAAGAGACCCAGTACTTC
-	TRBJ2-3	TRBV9	CASSVGGTPSTDTQYF	TGTGCCAGCAGCGTAGGGGGCACCCCCAGCACAGATACGCAGTATTTT
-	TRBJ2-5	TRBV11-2	CASSFPTGGETQYF	TGTGCCAGCAGCTTTCCGACGGGCGGGGAGACCCAGTACTTC
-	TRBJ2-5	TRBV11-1	CASSLAVSEAIETQYF	TGTGCCAGCAGCTTAGCCGTTTCCGAGGCCATAGAGACCCAGTACTTC
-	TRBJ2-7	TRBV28	CASLTYRVGFPEQYF	TGTGCCAGCCTCACCTACAGGGTCGGTTTCCCCGAGCAGTACTTC
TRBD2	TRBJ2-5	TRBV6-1	CASSQSGGGDETQYF	TGTGCCAGCAGTCAGAGCGGGGGGGGAGATGAGACCCAGTACTTC
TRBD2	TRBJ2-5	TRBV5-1	CASSLRLAGRGETQYF	TGCGCCAGCAGCTTGCGGCTAGCGGGGCGAGGAGAGACCCAGTACTTC
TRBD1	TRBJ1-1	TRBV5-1	CASGQGAPNTEAFF	TGCGCCAGCGGGCAGGGGGCTCCGAACACTGAAGCTTTCTTT
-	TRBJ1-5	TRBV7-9	CASSERSGNQPQHF	TGTGCCAGCAGCGAGAGGAGCGGCAATCAGCCCCAGCATTTT
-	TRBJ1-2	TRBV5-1	CASSLVGEGGYTF	TGCGCCAGCAGCTTGGTAGGGGAAGGAGGCTACACCTTC
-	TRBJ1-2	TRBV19	CASSISTGLSYGYTF	TGTGCCAGTAGTATATCCACAGGGTTGAGCTATGGCTACACCTTC
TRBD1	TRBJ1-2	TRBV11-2	CASSLRQGSANYGYTF	TGTGCCAGCAGCTTACGACAGGGCTCGGCTAACTATGGCTACACCTTC
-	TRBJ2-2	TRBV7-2	CASSWGPDTGELFF	TGTGCCAGCAGCTGGGGGCCCGACACCGGGGAGCTGTTTTTT
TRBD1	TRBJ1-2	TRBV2	CASSPGPPGGGSYTF	TGTGCCAGCAGTCCCGGACCGCCAGGGGGCGGAAGCTACACCTTC
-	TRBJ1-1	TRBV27	CATPGAEAFF	TGTGCCACCCCGGGGGCTGAAGCTTTCTTT
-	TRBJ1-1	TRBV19	CASSPGITEAFF	TGTGCCAGTAGCCCGGGGATCACTGAAGCTTTCTTT